This TCR beta chain was recovered during a study of T-cell reconstitution after alpha-beta-depleted transplantation in children. This clonotype was detected only a few times. The antigen is unknown. Notes on the study in general: Alpha-beta T cells about two months after transplant reportedly derived from several hundred expanded graft clones.

The library targeted TCRbeta and was prepared with unique molecular identifiers. A single record per CDR3 protein comes from TCRdb applying MiXCR to the PCR reads. The data show roughly 670,000 distinct CDR3 sequences, around 13% seen once. The material sequenced was PBMCs, taken before TCRalphabeta/CD19-depleted stem cell transplant. The receptor's source is a girl aged 2 to 10 with congenital amegakaryocytic thrombocytopenia, due to receive a stem cell transplant.

CDR3 sequence reads: CSASPGTGFRREQYF. The CDR3 DNA is TGCAGTGCTAGTCCCGGGACAGGGTTTCGTCGGGAGCAGTACTTC. The chain carries TRBV20-1 and TRBJ2-7, with 9 bases that match TRBD1. There are 15 residues in the CDR3. V lost 3 bases and J lost 7; bases outside the gene matches: 13. Germline CDR1 and CDR2: DFQATT and SNEGSKA (reference sequence).